The source of this TCR beta chain is a study of T cell repertoires in cytomegalovirus infection. TCRdb re-analysed the reads in MiXCR, keeping a single row per CDR3 protein. The sample shows just under 500,000 distinct CDR3 sequences, 30% to 35% of them seen only once. On this clonotype itself: Its antigen is not identified. A read error may produce the germline difference seen at one junction end.

The CDR3 totals 17 residues. Germline CDR1 is MNHEY and CDR2 is SMNVEV (reference sequence). The TCR sequence derives from a human donor in good health (CMV status not recorded). Some clones in this sample may be carry-over from other donors' samples. The genes are TRBV27 and TRBJ2-1, with TRBD2 identical over 8 bases. Source: cultured PBMCs, taken from culture after CMV antigen stimulation. CDR3 region: CASSPNSVTSGYNEQVF. In nucleotides, the CDR3 is TGTGCCAGCAGTCCGAATTCAGTCACTAGCGGTTACAATGAGCAGGTCTTC.